What follows are 28 T cell receptor beta chains derived from one specimen sequenced in a study of vaccination effects on CD4 cells after COVID-19. Their antigens remain unidentified. Only in-frame clones appear in the TCRdb table, and some are missing; sequencing was by immunoSEQ multiplex PCR. The sample records 30,000 to 45,000 clones, approximately 84% being singletons. Antigen-specific CD4+ T cell clonotypes were called by their expansion after viral peptide-pool culture in ViraFEST. Subsequent to approximately 11 days of culture, CD4+ T cells were isolated. Participants were given two doses of BNT162b2 or mRNA-1273 vaccine. The sample consisted of CD4+ T cells from PBMCs cultured with HCoV-NL63 spike peptides, taken after COVID-19 vaccination. Source of these receptors: a human donor who received a COVID-19 vaccine. Some clones in this sample may be carry-over from other donors' samples.

The chain has TRBV2 and TRBJ1-5; TRBD1 might be the D (6 bases). The germline V gene has CDR1 SNHLY and CDR2 FYNNEI. V was clipped by 9 bases and J by 4 bases, with 19 bases between them. This CDR3 is 15 amino acids long. The CDR3 sequence is CASRPGGQNNQPQHF. Written as DNA, the CDR3 is TGTGCCAGTCGGCCAGGAGGACAGAATAATCAGCCCCAGCATTTT.

The genes are TRBV28 and TRBJ1-2; 8 nucleotides match TRBD1. Trimming at V came to 6 bases and at J to 6 bases, leaving 12 bases not matched to a gene. CDR1 and CDR2 from the germline V gene are MDHEN and SYDVKM. The CDR3 spans 15 residues. The DNA of the CDR3 is TGTGCCAGCAGACCCCCCGGACAGGGAGGCAATGGCTACACCTTC. Encoded protein: CASRPPGQGGNGYTF.

The chain carries TRBV5-1 and TRBJ1-3; 7 nucleotides match TRBD1. V dropped 3 bases and J dropped 0; count of bases not matched to a gene: 3. CDR1 is SGHRS and CDR2 is YFSETQ in the germline V gene. This CDR3 contains 15 residues. The CDR3 coding sequence is TGCGCCAGCAGCTCAGGGGGACACTCTGGAAACACCATATATTTT. It specifies CASSSGGHSGNTIYF.

The chain is built from TRBV5-5 and TRBJ2-3; 9 bases agree with TRBD1. The V and J ends lost 4 bases and 6 bases, in that order; junction bases with no gene match: 9. The CDR3 consists of 15 residues. Germline V gives CDR1 SGHKS, CDR2 YYEKEE (reference sequence). The CDR3 DNA sequence: TGTGCCAGCAGCCAGGGACAGGGATTGATTGATACGCAGTATTTT. Amino acid sequence: CASSQGQGLIDTQYF.

The chain combines TRBV19 with TRBJ2-2, with D perhaps being TRBD1 or TRBD2 (5 bases each). Germline CDR1 LNHDA, CDR2 SQIVND (reference sequence). With 5 bases removed from V and 5 bases from J, the gap between germline ends came to 12 bases. CDR3 length: 14 residues. Here the CDR3 DNA reads TGTGCCAGTAGTCGGGGCTTAAGGACCGGGGAGCTGTTTTTT. Translated: CASSRGLRTGELFF.

The chain uses TRBV2 and TRBJ1-5, with a tentative D call TRBD1 (6 bases). The CDR3 consists of 14 residues. CDR1 and CDR2 from the germline V gene are SNHLY and FYNNEI. V lost 2 bases, J lost 2 bases, and 7 bases lay in between. CDR3 nucleotide sequence: TGTGCCAGCAGTGAACAGGGGCGCAATCAGCCCCAGCATTTT. Translated, it gives CASSEQGRNQPQHF.

The chain has TRBV6-6 and TRBJ2-3; TRBD1 or TRBD2 may be the D gene (6 bases each). The V gene's germline CDR1 is MNHNY and CDR2 SVGAGI (reference sequence). The CDR3 length is 15 residues. V was clipped by 7 bases and J by 4 bases, with 18 bases between them. The CDR3 bases are TGTGCCAGCAATCTGGAGGGGGGTCATTCAGATACGCAGTATTTT. Translated: CASNLEGGHSDTQYF.

V and J are TRBV5-1 and TRBJ1-6; TRBD1 is a possible D gene (5 bases). The CDR3 consists of 14 residues. V gave up 3 bases and J gave up 14 bases, with 18 bases separating them. Germline lookup yields CDR1 SGHRS and CDR2 YFSETQ. The DNA of the CDR3 is TGCGCCAGCAGCTCCGGGACTAAAGAAGAAACCCTCCACTTT. Translating it yields CASSSGTKEETLHF.

V gene TRBV5-1 combines with J gene TRBJ1-2; TRBD1 matches at 7 bases. V was clipped by 4 bases and J by 4 bases; unmatched bases: 7. CDR1 SGHRS and CDR2 YFSETQ come from the germline V gene. This CDR3 is 14 amino acids long. The CDR3 reads CASSPTTGTYGYTF. DNA for the CDR3: TGCGCCAGCAGCCCAACGACAGGGACCTATGGCTACACCTTC.

This chain uses TRBV5-1 with TRBJ1-3; no reliable D call. Germline CDR1 and CDR2: SGHRS and YFSETQ. The CDR3 is made up of 16 amino acids. V was clipped by 1 base and J by 0 bases, with 11 bases between them. The CDR3 bases are TGCGCCAGCAGCTTGTCCAGACGGGGCTCTGGAAACACCATATATTTT. It codes for CASSLSRRGSGNTIYF.

This clone was seen a single time. The chain is built from TRBV4-3 and TRBJ1-2; D is perhaps TRBD1 (6 bases). CDR1 is LGHNA and CDR2 is YSLEER in the germline V gene. V shed 3 bases and J shed 2 bases, with 10 bases lying between them. The CDR3 runs to 14 residues. The CDR3, as DNA: TGCGCCAGCAGCCAGGAGACAGGAAACTATGGCTACACCTTC. It translates to CASSQETGNYGYTF.

The chain has TRBV12-3 or TRBV12-4 and TRBJ1-1, with TRBD1 as a possible D gene (6 bases). This CDR3 comprises 13 residues. Trimming stripped 8 bases from V and 6 bases from J, with 16 bases between. The CDR3: CASLGGVGAEAFF. The CDR3 DNA reads as TGTGCCAGCCTAGGGGGGGTCGGGGCTGAAGCTTTCTTT.

This clone was detected once. V gene TRBV15 combines with J gene TRBJ2-1; tentative D call: TRBD2 (5 bases). V lost 8 bases to trimming and J lost 3 bases, with 8 bases between them. Germline loops: CDR1 LNHNV, CDR2 YYDKDF (reference sequence). The length of the CDR3 is 12 residues. CDR3 bases: TGTGCCACCGATCGGGGCTACAATGAGCAGTTCTTC. Its protein is CATDRGYNEQFF. The variable domain in full, with the rest retrieved from reference TRBV15 and TRBJ2-1, is DAMVIQNPRYQVTQFGKPVTLSCSQTLNHNVMYWYQQKSSQAPKLLFHYYDKDFNNEADTPDNFQSRRPNTSFCFLDIRSPGLGDTAMYLCATDRGYNEQFFGPGTRLTVL.

This chain uses TRBV4-1 with TRBJ1-4; TRBD1 aligns across 8 bases. Germline CDR1 and CDR2: MGHRA and YSYEKL. The CDR3 spans 17 residues. The trim removed 4 bases at V and 1 base at J, leaving 8 bases unmatched. CDR3 loop: CASSPVGRGRTNEKLFF. The CDR3 DNA is TGCGCCAGCAGCCCGGTGGGCAGGGGGCGAACTAATGAAAAACTGTTTTTT.

The V and J genes are TRBV29-1 and TRBJ1-2; 8 positions agree with TRBD1. The CDR3 is 12 amino acids. J gave up 8 bases and V 4 bases, and 6 bases lay outside the gene matches. Germline V gene lookup returns CDR1 SQVTM and CDR2 ANQGSEA. The DNA of the CDR3 is TGCAGCGTTGCCGGACAGGGTGAAGGCTACACCTTC. It yields the protein CSVAGQGEGYTF.

This clone was picked up one time. The chain uses TRBV18 and TRBJ1-2; 7 bases match TRBD1. This CDR3 is 13 amino acids long. The V gene end was trimmed by 5 bases and the J gene end by 0 bases; junction bases not matched to a gene: 0. Germline-derived CDR1 and CDR2 are KGHSH and LQKENI. CDR3 in amino acids: CASSGTANYGYTF. The CDR3 DNA reads as TGTGCCAGCTCAGGGACAGCTAACTATGGCTACACCTTC.

The chain is built from TRBV4-1 and TRBJ1-5, with D possibly being TRBD1 (5 bases). The CDR3 contains 15 residues. CDR1 is MGHRA and CDR2 is YSYEKL in the germline V gene. Trimming removed 0 bases from V and 7 bases from J, with 13 bases in between. The CDR3 DNA is TGCGCCAGCAGCCAAGATGATCGAGGGGCGCAGCCCCAGCATTTT. Amino acid sequence: CASSQDDRGAQPQHF.

As concerns this clone: Within the sample, other DNA sequences also encode this same CDR3. This chain links TRBV19 with TRBJ1-5; D might be TRBD1 (5 bases). Germline V CDR1 and CDR2: LNHDA, SQIVND (reference sequence). V was cut by 5 bases and J by 5 bases, with 22 bases left in between. This CDR3 region has 17 residues. This chain's CDR3 is CASSHDAGALFDQPQHF. The DNA for the CDR3 is TGTGCCAGTAGTCACGATGCCGGGGCCCTTTTCGATCAGCCCCAGCATTTT.

J is TRBJ1-5 and V is TRBV6-6; D is perhaps TRBD1 (5 bases). The CDR3 extends over 14 amino acids. In germline, CDR1 is MNHNY, CDR2 SVGAGI (reference sequence). V was cut by 0 bases and J by 4 bases, with 7 bases left in between. CDR3 DNA: TGTGCCAGCAGTTACTCGACAGAGAATCAGCCCCAGCATTTT. Residues: CASSYSTENQPQHF.

About this clone itself: The same CDR3 can be traced to other DNA sequences in this sample. This chain connects TRBV4-1 to TRBJ2-1; TRBD1 agrees at 9 bases. The CDR3 has 16 residues. The germline gives CDR1 MGHRA, CDR2 YSYEKL. After removal of 1 base from V and 4 bases from J, the junction contained 5 bases not matched to a gene. DNA of the CDR3: TGCGCCAGCAGCCAAGCTCCGGGACAGGGTTACAATGAGCAGTTCTTC. Translating gives CASSQAPGQGYNEQFF.

The rearrangement joins TRBV29-1 to TRBJ2-7; TRBD2 matches 16 bases. CDR3 length equals 16 residues. Trimming cost V 5 bases and J 2 bases; bases outside gene matches: 6. Per the germline V gene, CDR1 is SQVTM and CDR2 is ANQGSEA. The DNA for the CDR3 is TGCAGCGTTCGGGGACTAGCGGGGGGGGACCCCTACGAGCAGTACGTC. This encodes CSVRGLAGGDPYEQYV.

A single count supports this clone. The J gene is TRBJ1-1, the V gene TRBV5-1; D remains unclear. The CDR3 covers 13 residues. Looked up from germline, CDR1 is SGHRS and CDR2 is YFSETQ. Trimming pared 1 base from V and 1 base from J, leaving 5 bases between. As DNA, the CDR3 is TGCGCCAGCAGCTTGCGGACGAACACTGAAGCTTTCTTT. Its translation: CASSLRTNTEAFF.

The chain joins TRBV5-1 to TRBJ2-6; D tentatively reads TRBD1 or TRBD2 (5 bases each). V was trimmed by 0 bases and J by 4 bases, leaving 8 bases between them. CDR1 and CDR2 (germline): SGHRS, YFSETQ. This CDR3 comprises 15 residues. CDR3: CASSLGGVGANVLTF. The CDR3 DNA reads TGCGCCAGCAGCTTGGGAGGGGTAGGGGCCAACGTCCTGACTTTC.

The chain links TRBV18 to TRBJ1-2; possibly TRBD1 for D (5 bases). The germline CDR1 and CDR2 sequences are KGHSH and LQKENI. This CDR3 contains 15 residues. Trimming took off 3 bases at V and 4 bases at J, with 15 bases between the two ends. CDR3 region: CASSPDREAFYGYTF. The DNA for the CDR3 is TGTGCCAGCTCACCTGACAGAGAAGCTTTCTATGGCTACACCTTC.

The chain joins TRBV20-1 to TRBJ2-2; TRBD2 agrees at 12 bases. Germline values: CDR1 DFQATT, CDR2 SNEGSKA (reference sequence). The CDR3 runs to 15 residues. V shed 3 bases, J shed 9 bases, and the junction held 8 bases outside the gene matches. The DNA of the CDR3 is TGCAGTGCTAGTTTGGCTAGCGGGGGGGTCCGGGAGCTGTTTTTT. It codes for CSASLASGGVRELFF.

The V gene is TRBV9, the J gene TRBJ1-2; 7 positions agree with TRBD1. CDR1 is SGDLS, CDR2 YYNGEE, per germline. CDR3 length equals 15 residues. V trimming: 3 bases; J trimming: 3 bases; junction bases outside the gene matches: 8. CDR3 residues: CASSASWDSDYGYTF. The CDR3 nucleotides read TGTGCCAGCAGCGCATCTTGGGACAGCGACTATGGCTACACCTTC.

V is TRBV24-1 and J is TRBJ2-2, with D unclear. CDR1 and CDR2 from the germline V gene are KGHDR and SFDVKD. This CDR3 is 13 amino acids long. V gave up 3 bases and J gave up 6 bases, with 7 bases separating them. The CDR3 spells CATSDTFPGELFF. DNA for the CDR3: TGTGCCACCAGTGATACCTTTCCCGGGGAGCTGTTTTTT.

This clone appeared a few times. The gene calls are TRBV13 and TRBJ2-1; D uncertain. Looked up from germline, CDR1 is PRHDT and CDR2 is FYEKMQ (reference sequence). V lost 3 bases and J lost 4, with 4 bases in between. The CDR3 has 12 amino acids. The CDR3 loop reads CASSFRYNEQFF. In DNA form, the CDR3 reads TGTGCCAGCAGCTTTCGATACAATGAGCAGTTCTTC.